Following are 21 T cell receptor beta chains from one sample sequenced in a study of T cells in Graves' hyperthyroidism and ophthalmopathy. Researchers amplified the TCR beta CDR3 regions from RNA transcripts. HTBI primers were the set used in a first-round RT-PCR of the TCR CDR3. TCRdb itself ran the multiplex PCR reads through MiXCR, one entry per CDR3 protein. In the table there are around 250,000 distinct CDR3 sequences, roughly 15% of which are singletons. Sequencing was done on a sample of blood. The receptors stem from a woman between 40 and 55 years old with Graves' hyperthyroidism that later progressed to Graves' ophthalmopathy.

This clonotype was seen many times. The chain is built from TRBV24-1 and TRBJ2-7; no firm D call. V gave up 9 bases and J gave up 2 bases, with 13 bases separating them. Germline lookup yields CDR1 KGHDR and CDR2 SFDVKD. The CDR3 covers 13 residues. CDR3 sequence (DNA): TGTGCCACCTTTTTCGCAGAACCCTACGAGCAGTACTTC. This translates into CATFFAEPYEQYF.

This clonotype was found many times. The V gene is TRBV20-1, the J gene TRBJ2-3; 8 nucleotides line up with TRBD1. The CDR3 runs to 15 residues. The J segment lost 1 base and the V segment lost 0 bases, leaving 3 bases of the junction unmatched. Germline V gene data show CDR1 as DFQATT and CDR2 as SNEGSKA (reference sequence). This CDR3 is CSARDRGQGTDTQYF. The CDR3 nucleotides are TGCAGTGCTAGAGATCGGGGACAGGGCACAGATACGCAGTATTTT.

Worth noting for this clonotype: A clone one base away is much larger, so this may be a read error. The chain employs TRBV6-5 and TRBJ2-7, with 7 nucleotides matching TRBD1. V gave up 4 bases and J gave up 9 bases; unmatched junction bases: 12. The CDR3 is 14 amino acids. Germline V CDR1 and CDR2: MNHEY, SVGAGI. CDR3 in DNA: TGTGCCAGCAGTTCCTCCAGGGACAGCAAGGTGCAGTACTTC. It yields the protein CASSSSRDSKVQYF.

This clonotype was seen ten or more times. The chain combines TRBV6-5 with TRBJ1-4; D not resolved. Germline V gene data show CDR1 as MNHEY and CDR2 as SVGAGI. With 4 bases removed from V and 0 bases from J, the gap between germline ends came to 9 bases. The CDR3 runs 15 residues. CDR3 in amino acids: CASSSLDATNEKLFF. The CDR3 DNA reads TGTGCCAGCAGTTCCCTCGATGCAACTAATGAAAAACTGTTTTTT.

There are a few counts of this clonotype. CDR3 DNA sequence: TGTGCCAGCAGTGAAAGCAGGGGGCACAATCAGCCCCAGCATTTT. The encoded protein is CASSESRGHNQPQHF. The chain carries TRBV2 and TRBJ1-5, with TRBD1 matching 8 bases. V was pared by 2 bases and J by 3 bases, with 3 bases of the junction left unmatched. The CDR3 runs 15 residues. Germline V lookup: CDR1 SNHLY, CDR2 FYNNEI. The variable domain in full, with the rest retrieved from reference TRBV2 and TRBJ1-5, is EPEVTQTPSHQVTQMGQEVILRCVPISNHLYFYWYRQILGQKVEFLVSFYNNEISEKSEIFDDQFSVERPDGSNFTLKIRSTKLEDSAMYFCASSESRGHNQPQHFGDGTRLSIL.

This clonotype was detected many times. The chain joins TRBV19 to TRBJ1-1, with 7 bases identical to TRBD1. This CDR3 has 13 residues. Germline CDR1 LNHDA, CDR2 SQIVND (reference sequence). Unmatched junction bases numbered 3, after V lost 3 bases and J lost 5 bases. The CDR3 nucleotides are TGTGCCAGTAGTATTACAGGGGATACTGAAGCTTTCTTT. It specifies CASSITGDTEAFF. The variable domain in full, completed from reference TRBV19 and TRBJ1-1, reads DGGITQSPKYLFRKEGQNVTLSCEQNLNHDAMYWYRQDPGQGLRLIYYSQIVNDFQKGDIAEGYSVSREKKESFPLTVTSAQKNPTAFYLCASSITGDTEAFFGQGTRLTVV.

The chain joins TRBV7-6 to TRBJ2-7; 9 bases agree with TRBD2. CDR1 and CDR2 from the germline V gene are SGHVS and FNYEAQ. Trimming at V came to 1 base and at J to 4 bases, leaving 5 bases not matched to a gene. The CDR3 has 15 residues. The CDR3 DNA reads as TGTGCCAGCAGCTTAGAGGCTAGCGGGGTGTACGAGCAGTACTTC. Amino acids: CASSLEASGVYEQYF.

This clonotype was seen many times. The CDR3 region has the DNA TGTGCCAGCTCACCGCCGGCCCGGGCGGACACCATATATTTT. This gives the protein CASSPPARADTIYF. This sequence joins TRBV18 and TRBJ1-3; no reliable D call. Trimming left V 3 bases short and J 8 bases short, with 14 bases between. CDR1 is KGHSH, CDR2 LQKENI, per germline. This CDR3 is built from 14 residues. The variable domain in full, completed from reference TRBV18 and TRBJ1-3, reads NAGVMQNPRHLVRRRGQEARLRCSPMKGHSHVYWYRQLPEEGLKFMVYLQKENIIDESGMPKERFSAEFPKEGPSILRIQQVVRGDSAAYFCASSPPARADTIYFGEGSWLTVV.

This clonotype was seen only a few times. The chain uses TRBV7-9 and TRBJ1-2, with D perhaps TRBD1 (5 bases). V dropped 2 bases and J dropped 0 bases, with 10 bases sitting between them. CDR1 and CDR2 (germline): SEHNR, FQNEAQ (reference sequence). The CDR3 has 15 residues. The CDR3 region is CASSLRQGANYGYTF. In DNA form, the CDR3 reads TGTGCCAGCAGCTTACGGCAGGGAGCTAACTATGGCTACACCTTC.

This clonotype has a count of ten or more. The chain links TRBV7-9 to TRBJ1-1; 8 positions agree with TRBD1. The CDR3 extends over 14 amino acids. Per the germline V gene, CDR1 is SEHNR and CDR2 is FQNEAQ (reference sequence). V was clipped by 3 bases and J by 5 bases; unmatched bases: 5. The CDR3 nucleotides read TGTGCCAGCAGCTTTGGTCGACAGGGGACTGAAGCTTTCTTT. Protein sequence: CASSFGRQGTEAFF.

This clonotype has more than one count but fewer than ten. The gene calls are TRBV24-1 and TRBJ2-3; D not certain. The length of the CDR3 is 15 residues. Germline CDR1 is KGHDR and CDR2 is SFDVKD. Trimming removed 2 bases from V and 1 base from J, with 9 bases in between. CDR3 DNA sequence: TGTGCCACCAGTGATTGGGCGGAAGGCACAGATACGCAGTATTTT. This gives the protein CATSDWAEGTDTQYF.

The chain joins TRBV19 to TRBJ2-7, with D hard to call. The V gene lost 3 bases and the J gene lost 5 bases, with 5 bases spanning the gap. The CDR3 length is 11 residues. Germline loops: CDR1 LNHDA, CDR2 SQIVND (reference sequence). The CDR3, as DNA: TGTGCCAGTAGTATTGACAACGAGCAGTACTTC. Protein sequence: CASSIDNEQYF.

This clonotype showed up just a few times. The V gene is TRBV20-1, the J gene TRBJ1-1, with D hard to call. The germline V and J ends were trimmed by 0 bases and 2 bases, with 16 bases remaining between them. The CDR3 contains 16 residues. The germline V gene has CDR1 DFQATT and CDR2 SNEGSKA (reference sequence). CDR3 residues: CSARETFWAKNTEAFF. CDR3 sequence (DNA): TGCAGTGCTAGAGAAACCTTCTGGGCGAAAAACACTGAAGCTTTCTTT.

This clonotype came up many times. The chain joins TRBV12-3 or TRBV12-4 to TRBJ1-5; no firm D call. Trimming took off 4 bases at V and 4 bases at J, with 8 bases between the two ends. The length of the CDR3 is 13 residues. This chain's CDR3 is CASSYSLNQPQHF. In DNA, the CDR3 is TGTGCCAGCAGTTATTCTTTGAATCAGCCCCAGCATTTT.

The chain is built from TRBV24-1 and TRBJ2-1, with 7 bases matching TRBD1. Germline V gene sequence: CDR1 KGHDR, CDR2 SFDVKD. CDR3 length equals 15 residues. The V segment lost 9 bases and the J segment 4 bases; nucleotides outside the gene matches: 11. CDR3 region: CATGSGTELYNEQFF. DNA of the CDR3: TGTGCCACCGGGTCCGGGACAGAACTTTACAATGAGCAGTTCTTC.

The CDR3 spells CASSQAASGRLDEQYF. Written as DNA, the CDR3 is TGTGCCAGCAGCCAAGCCGCTAGCGGGAGGCTCGACGAGCAGTACTTC. J is TRBJ2-7 and V is TRBV28; TRBD2 matches at 11 bases. CDR1 is MDHEN, CDR2 SYDVKM, per germline. The CDR3 totals 16 residues. The V gene end was trimmed by 6 bases and the J gene end by 5 bases; junction bases not matched to a gene: 12.

In this sample, this clonotype turned up many times. This chain uses TRBV28 with TRBJ2-5; D unresolved. Trimming pared 5 bases from V and 5 bases from J, leaving 12 bases between. There are 13 residues in the CDR3. The germline V gene has CDR1 MDHEN and CDR2 SYDVKM. DNA for the CDR3: TGTGCCAGCAGTCCCTCAGCCGGGGAGACCCAGTACTTC. Its translation: CASSPSAGETQYF.

The chain combines TRBV11-2 with TRBJ2-1, with D possibly called TRBD1 or TRBD2 (5 bases each). Trimming removed 0 bases at V and 15 bases at J, with 18 bases between. The CDR3 length is 14 residues. Germline CDR1 and CDR2: SGHAT and FQNNGV. The CDR3 DNA follows: TGTGCCAGCAGCTTAGATAACGGGTCCAAGAGGGGGTTCTTC. Amino acids: CASSLDNGSKRGFF.

In its sample, this clonotype was seen once. Given a much more abundant clone one base away, this may be a read error. The V gene is TRBV6-2 or TRBV6-3, the J gene TRBJ2-7; no definite D call. Trimming shortened V by 0 bases and J by 1 base, and 10 bases separated the two germline ends. The germline CDR1 and CDR2 sequences are MNHEY and SVGEGT. The CDR3 sequence is 15 residues long. The CDR3 protein is CASSYSEGLSYEQYF. The DNA of the CDR3 is TGTGCCAGCAGTTACTCGGAAGGGTTGTCCTACGAGCAGTACTTC.

Many counts were recorded for this clonotype. This chain joins TRBV19 and TRBJ1-5, with a weak D call TRBD1 (6 bases). The CDR3 covers 15 residues. Deletions cut 3 bases from V and 0 bases from J, with 9 bases between. Germline V lookup: CDR1 LNHDA, CDR2 SQIVND (reference sequence). CDR3: CASSIGGSSNQPQHF. DNA for the CDR3: TGTGCCAGTAGTATTGGGGGCTCTAGCAATCAGCCCCAGCATTTT.

This clonotype was seen only a few times. This sequence joins TRBV4-1 and TRBJ2-5; 7 bases line up with TRBD2. The CDR3 is made up of 16 amino acids. Trimming took 3 bases from V and 1 from J; bases not matched to a gene: 8. Per germline, CDR1 MGHRA and CDR2 YSYEKL. For the CDR3, the DNA is TGCGCCAGCAGCCAGGCAGCCGCGGGGGTCCAAGAGACCCAGTACTTC. Translated: CASSQAAAGVQETQYF.